This T cell receptor beta chain was captured by sequencing in a study of CD8+ T cells in alopecia areata. Study findings and constraints: Clonality was higher in lesional than normal scalp, especially in alopecia totalis/universalis.

Treatment reported: oral pan-JAK inhibitor, 5-10 mg twice daily. As concerns this clone: Its specificity is not known. Other DNA sequences in the same sample also yield this CDR3.

The CDR3 extends over 12 amino acids. Germline CDR1 SNHLY, CDR2 FYNNEI. Losses at the gene ends were 6 bases for V and 4 bases for J; bases not matched to a gene: 2. The authors extracted RNA and reverse transcribed it into cDNA as the sequencing template. Sequencing used immunoSEQ multiplex PCR; TCRdb keeps in-frame clones, though not all of them. This sample carries fewer than 200,000 clones, around 58% of them seen once, and the ten largest clones take 10% to 15%. Sample: CD8+ T cells sorted from blood, taken at week 24, from a patient treated with tofacitinib. The sequence came from a human donor with alopecia areata. The chain joins TRBV2 to TRBJ1-2; 7 bases are a match to TRBD1. The CDR3 is CASRGTVYGYTF. The CDR3 DNA reads as TGTGCCAGCAGAGGGACAGTCTATGGCTACACCTTC.